These 21 T cell receptor beta chains originate from one sample sequenced in a study of blood T cell repertoires in COVID-19. Only in-frame clones appear in the TCRdb table, and some are missing; sequencing was by immunoSEQ multiplex PCR. Among over 75,000 clones listed, roughly 86% were seen once. Sequences were obtained from peripheral blood. Receptors were obtained from a woman aged 80 or over with acute or convalescent COVID-19.

The gene calls are TRBV19 and TRBJ2-1; TRBD2 agrees at 8 bases. This CDR3 comprises 16 residues. The V and J ends lost 5 bases and 6 bases, in that order; junction bases with no gene match: 12. Germline assignment: CDR1 LNHDA and CDR2 SQIVND (reference sequence). The CDR3, as DNA: TGTGCCAGTAGTCGTGATAGCGGGAACTATTTCAATGAGCAGTTCTTC. Amino acids: CASSRDSGNYFNEQFF. Full variable domain (missing parts from reference TRBV19 and TRBJ2-1): DGGITQSPKYLFRKEGQNVTLSCEQNLNHDAMYWYRQDPGQGLRLIYYSQIVNDFQKGDIAEGYSVSREKKESFPLTVTSAQKNPTAFYLCASSRDSGNYFNEQFFGPGTRLTVL.

J is TRBJ2-2 and V is TRBV11-3, with a possible D match to TRBD1 (7 bases). Per germline, CDR1 SGHNT and CDR2 YENEEA. The CDR3 covers 13 residues. Trimming left V 8 bases short and J 3 bases short, with 10 bases between. CDR3 region: CASGGTDTGELFF. The DNA of the CDR3 is TGTGCCAGCGGCGGGACAGACACCGGGGAGCTGTTTTTT.

The chain has TRBV28 and TRBJ2-3; TRBD2 matches 11 bases. CDR3 length equals 16 residues. V was clipped by 6 bases and J by 2 bases; unmatched bases: 7. Germline V CDR1 and CDR2: MDHEN, SYDVKM. CDR3 protein: CASSPIAGGVTDTQYF. CDR3 DNA sequence: TGTGCCAGCAGCCCGATAGCGGGAGGGGTCACAGATACGCAGTATTTT.

The gene calls are TRBV9 and TRBJ2-7; TRBD2 matches 14 bases. This CDR3 is 17 amino acids long. Germline CDR1 SGDLS, CDR2 YYNGEE. The trim removed 5 bases at V and 6 bases at J, leaving 13 bases unmatched. This CDR3 reads CASSQDGLGLAGAEQYF. The DNA of the CDR3 is TGTGCCAGCAGTCAAGATGGGTTGGGACTAGCGGGAGCCGAGCAGTACTTC.

Regarding this clone: One end of the junction fails to match germline, which may point to a read error. The chain combines TRBV27 with TRBJ1-1; 7 nucleotides align to TRBD1. Germline assignment: CDR1 MNHEY and CDR2 SMNVEV (reference sequence). CDR3 length: 14 residues. The CDR3 reads CASSLGTENAEAFF. The CDR3 nucleotides read TGTGCCAGCAGTTTAGGGACAGAGAACGCTGAAGCTTTCTTT.

The chain has TRBV7-2 and TRBJ1-2, with TRBD1 identical over 11 bases. After removal of 2 bases from V and 8 bases from J, the junction contained 7 bases not matched to a gene. There are 15 residues in the CDR3. Germline V gives CDR1 SGHTA, CDR2 FQGNSA. CDR3 sequence (DNA): TGTGCCAGCAGCTTAAACGCGGACAGGGGGCGAGGCTACACCTTC. Translating gives CASSLNADRGRGYTF.

The chain joins TRBV2 to TRBJ2-3; D uncertain. V was shortened by 2 bases and J by 4 bases, with 4 bases between the two germline ends. There are 12 residues in the CDR3. Germline V gene lookup returns CDR1 SNHLY and CDR2 FYNNEI. The CDR3, as DNA: TGTGCCAGCAGTGAAAGCCCAGATACGCAGTATTTT. It yields the protein CASSESPDTQYF.

The V call is TRBV6-5, the J call TRBJ2-1, with 13 bases fitting TRBD2. The V gene's germline CDR1 is MNHEY and CDR2 SVGAGI. This CDR3 has 15 residues. The junction had 4 bases not matched to a gene; V was cut back by 7 bases and J by 4 bases. CDR3 nucleotide sequence: TGTGCCAGCACTAAGACTAGCGGGGGGTACAATGAGCAGTTCTTC. Translating gives CASTKTSGGYNEQFF.

The rearrangement uses TRBV5-1 and TRBJ1-1; 8 bases map to TRBD1. V lost 4 bases and J lost 1; bases outside the gene matches: 6. The CDR3 covers 15 residues. Per germline, CDR1 SGHRS and CDR2 YFSETQ. The CDR3 DNA sequence: TGCGCCAGCAGCCACCAGGGGGCTCCGAACACTGAAGCTTTCTTT. Translation: CASSHQGAPNTEAFF.

V is TRBV7-8 and J is TRBJ1-2; D gene ambiguous. Per germline, CDR1 SGHVS and CDR2 FQNEAQ. Trimming shortened V by 0 bases and J by 4 bases, and 12 bases separated the two germline ends. This CDR3 is 15 amino acids long. The CDR3 region is CASSLAIHNPYGYTF. CDR3 DNA sequence: TGTGCCAGCAGCTTAGCAATACATAATCCCTATGGCTACACCTTC.

The chain carries TRBV4-2 and TRBJ2-1; 9 nucleotides match TRBD1. Germline assignment: CDR1 LGHNA and CDR2 YNFKEQ. The CDR3 has 14 residues. The V segment lost 3 bases and the J segment 6 bases; nucleotides outside the gene matches: 3. CDR3 in amino acids: CASSQRTGANEQFF. The CDR3 region has the DNA TGTGCCAGCAGCCAGCGGACAGGGGCCAATGAGCAGTTCTTC.

This chain uses TRBV19 with TRBJ1-6; D remains ambiguous. This CDR3 has 12 amino acids. Germline assignment: CDR1 LNHDA and CDR2 SQIVND (reference sequence). Between the trimmed V and J ends, which lost 6 bases and 7 bases, there was a span of 7 bases. CDR3 in amino acids: CASRLLNSPLHF. CDR3 coding DNA: TGTGCCAGTAGACTCCTCAATTCACCCCTCCACTTT.

This clone came up once. V gene TRBV19 combines with J gene TRBJ1-6; D is perhaps TRBD1 (5 bases). V was pared by 6 bases and J by 7 bases, with 16 bases between. Germline V lookup: CDR1 LNHDA, CDR2 SQIVND (reference sequence). The CDR3 has 15 residues. CDR3 loop: CASSPPQVGNSPLHF. The CDR3 DNA reads as TGTGCCAGTAGCCCCCCACAGGTCGGAAATTCACCCCTCCACTTT.

This chain uses TRBV7-6 with TRBJ2-3; possibly TRBD2 for D (5 bases). The CDR3 is 16 residues long. The V gene lost 1 base and the J gene lost 0 bases, with 11 bases spanning the gap. Germline V lookup: CDR1 SGHVS, CDR2 FNYEAQ. CDR3 DNA sequence: TGTGCCAGCAGCTTAGGCTCGGGGTTAAGCACAGATACGCAGTATTTT. This gives the protein CASSLGSGLSTDTQYF.

The J gene is TRBJ1-2, the V gene TRBV2, with 7 bases aligning to TRBD1. The germline gives CDR1 SNHLY, CDR2 FYNNEI. Unmatched junction bases numbered 5, after V lost 0 bases and J lost 4 bases. The CDR3 has 15 residues. CDR3: CASSEARQGGYGYTF. CDR3 DNA: TGTGCCAGCAGTGAAGCGCGACAGGGAGGCTATGGCTACACCTTC.

This chain links TRBV18 with TRBJ2-3; possible D gene TRBD1, 5 bases. V lost 3 bases and J 4 bases, leaving 8 bases between the germline ends. Germline V gene lookup returns CDR1 KGHSH and CDR2 LQKENI. This CDR3 comprises 13 residues. CDR3 sequence: CASSPDTSDTQYF. In nucleotides, the CDR3 is TGTGCCAGCTCACCGGACACCTCAGATACGCAGTATTTT. The complete variable domain, with remaining parts taken from reference TRBV18 and TRBJ2-3, reads NAGVMQNPRHLVRRRGQEARLRCSPMKGHSHVYWYRQLPEEGLKFMVYLQKENIIDESGMPKERFSAEFPKEGPSILRIQQVVRGDSAAYFCASSPDTSDTQYFGPGTRLTVL.

The CDR3 here is CASSSEGRYEQYF. The CDR3 nucleotides are TGTGCCAGCAGTTCCGAAGGGAGGTACGAGCAGTACTTC. The rearrangement joins TRBV27 to TRBJ2-7, with D tentatively TRBD2 (6 bases). Looked up from germline, CDR1 is MNHEY and CDR2 is SMNVEV (reference sequence). This CDR3 is 13 amino acids long. The V end was cut by 4 bases, the J end by 4 bases, with 11 bases between.

This chain uses TRBV6-6 with TRBJ1-1, with D maybe TRBD1 (5 bases). In germline, CDR1 is MNHNY, CDR2 SVGAGI (reference sequence). The CDR3 loop spans 13 amino acids. Trimming stripped 4 bases from V and 1 base from J, with 7 bases between. CDR3: CASSSTANTEAFF. The CDR3 nucleotides read TGTGCCAGCAGTTCGACAGCGAACACTGAAGCTTTCTTT.

The gene calls are TRBV5-1 and TRBJ2-3; 13 positions agree with TRBD2. Germline V gene sequence: CDR1 SGHRS, CDR2 YFSETQ. The V gene end was trimmed by 4 bases and the J gene end by 1 base; junction bases not matched to a gene: 6. The length of the CDR3 is 17 residues. CDR3 bases: TGCGCCAGCAGCCAGGGACTAGCGGGGAGAGGCACAGATACGCAGTATTTT. Residues: CASSQGLAGRGTDTQYF.

V is TRBV24-1 and J is TRBJ1-2, with D uncertain. The CDR3 consists of 13 residues. Germline V CDR1 and CDR2: KGHDR, SFDVKD. V was shortened by 4 bases and J by 4 bases, with 9 bases between the two germline ends. In DNA, the CDR3 is TGTGCCACCAGTGAAGAGGTCGGCTATGGCTACACCTTC. Amino acids: CATSEEVGYGYTF.

The chain uses TRBV2 and TRBJ2-1, with a possible D match to TRBD2 (6 bases). Germline V gene sequence: CDR1 SNHLY, CDR2 FYNNEI. V lost 5 bases and J lost 0, with 17 bases in between. This CDR3 has 17 residues. In DNA, the CDR3 is TGTGCCAGCAGTCAAAACAATGGAGGGATCTCCTACAATGAGCAGTTCTTC. Protein product: CASSQNNGGISYNEQFF.